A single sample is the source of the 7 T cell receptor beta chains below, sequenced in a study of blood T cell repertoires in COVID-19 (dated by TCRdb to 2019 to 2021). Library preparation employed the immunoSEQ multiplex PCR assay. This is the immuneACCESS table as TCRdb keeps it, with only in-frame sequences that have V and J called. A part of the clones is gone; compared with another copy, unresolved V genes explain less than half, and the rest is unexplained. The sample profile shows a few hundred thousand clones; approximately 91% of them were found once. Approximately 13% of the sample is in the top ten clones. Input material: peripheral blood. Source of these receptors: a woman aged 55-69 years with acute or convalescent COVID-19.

The CDR3 nucleotides read TGTGCCTTGAGGGGCGGGATGAACACTGAAGCTTTCTTT. Translation: CALRGGMNTEAFF. The genes are TRBV28 and TRBJ1-1; a weak D match, TRBD1 (5 bases). Germline CDR1 reads MDHEN; CDR2 reads SYDVKM. The CDR3 spans 13 residues. V dropped 11 bases and J dropped 0 bases, with 13 bases sitting between them.

The CDR3 protein is CASSQGGQGAVEAFF. In DNA, the CDR3 is TGTGCCAGCAGCCAAGGCGGACAGGGGGCAGTGGAAGCTTTCTTT. The V gene is TRBV3-1 (or the pseudogene TRBV3-2), the J gene TRBJ1-1; 11 bases agree with TRBD1. This CDR3 is 15 amino acids long. In germline, CDR1 is LGHDT, CDR2 YNNKEL (reference sequence). J was trimmed by 8 bases and V by 1 base; bases with no gene match: 6.

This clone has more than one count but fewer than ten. The CDR3 loop is CASQDRGLGGYTF. The CDR3, as DNA: TGTGCCAGCCAGGACAGGGGGCTGGGAGGCTACACCTTC. The chain combines TRBV2 with TRBJ1-2; 11 nucleotides align to TRBD1. The germline V gene has CDR1 SNHLY and CDR2 FYNNEI. V gave up 8 bases and J gave up 8 bases; unmatched junction bases: 7. The CDR3 spans 13 residues.

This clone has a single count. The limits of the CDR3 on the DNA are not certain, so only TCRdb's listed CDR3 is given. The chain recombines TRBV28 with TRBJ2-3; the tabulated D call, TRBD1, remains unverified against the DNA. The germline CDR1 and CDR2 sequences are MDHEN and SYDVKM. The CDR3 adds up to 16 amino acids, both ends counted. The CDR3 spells CASSSGQGFGTDTQYF.

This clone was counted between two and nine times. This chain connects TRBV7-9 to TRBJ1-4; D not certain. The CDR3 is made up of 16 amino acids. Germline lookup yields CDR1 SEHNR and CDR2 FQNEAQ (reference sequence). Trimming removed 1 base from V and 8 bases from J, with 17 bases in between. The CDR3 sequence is CASSLGSGVINEKLFF. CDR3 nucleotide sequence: TGTGCCAGCAGCTTAGGTTCGGGAGTTATTAACGAAAAACTGTTTTTT. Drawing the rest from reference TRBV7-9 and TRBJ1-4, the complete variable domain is DTGVSQNPRHKITKRGQNVTFRCDPISEHNRLYWYRQTLGQGPEFLTYFQNEAQLEKSRLLSDRFSAERPKGSFSTLEIQRTEQGDSAMYLCASSLGSGVINEKLFFGSGTQLSVL.

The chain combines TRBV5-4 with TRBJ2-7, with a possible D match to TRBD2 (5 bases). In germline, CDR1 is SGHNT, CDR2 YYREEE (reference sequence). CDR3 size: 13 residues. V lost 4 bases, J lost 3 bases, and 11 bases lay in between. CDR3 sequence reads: CASSVGLNYEQYF. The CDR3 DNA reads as TGTGCCAGCAGCGTAGGACTCAACTACGAGCAGTACTTC.

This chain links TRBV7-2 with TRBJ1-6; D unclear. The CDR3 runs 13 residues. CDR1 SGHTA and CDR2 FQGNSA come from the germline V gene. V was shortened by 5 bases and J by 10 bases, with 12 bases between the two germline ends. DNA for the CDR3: TGTGCCAGCAGCCCGCCCCAACTGTCACCCCTCCACTTT. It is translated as CASSPPQLSPLHF.